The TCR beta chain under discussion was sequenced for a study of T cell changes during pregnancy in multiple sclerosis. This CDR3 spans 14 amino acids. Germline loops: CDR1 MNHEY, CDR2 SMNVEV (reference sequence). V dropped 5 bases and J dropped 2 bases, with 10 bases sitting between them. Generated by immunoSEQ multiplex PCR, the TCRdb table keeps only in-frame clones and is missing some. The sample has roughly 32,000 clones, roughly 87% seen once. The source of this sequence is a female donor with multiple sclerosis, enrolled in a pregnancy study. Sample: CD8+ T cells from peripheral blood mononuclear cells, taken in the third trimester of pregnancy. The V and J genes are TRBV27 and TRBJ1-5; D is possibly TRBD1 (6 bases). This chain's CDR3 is CASSPGAGNQPQHF. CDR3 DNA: TGTGCCAGCAGTCCAGGGGCCGGCAATCAGCCCCAGCATTTT.